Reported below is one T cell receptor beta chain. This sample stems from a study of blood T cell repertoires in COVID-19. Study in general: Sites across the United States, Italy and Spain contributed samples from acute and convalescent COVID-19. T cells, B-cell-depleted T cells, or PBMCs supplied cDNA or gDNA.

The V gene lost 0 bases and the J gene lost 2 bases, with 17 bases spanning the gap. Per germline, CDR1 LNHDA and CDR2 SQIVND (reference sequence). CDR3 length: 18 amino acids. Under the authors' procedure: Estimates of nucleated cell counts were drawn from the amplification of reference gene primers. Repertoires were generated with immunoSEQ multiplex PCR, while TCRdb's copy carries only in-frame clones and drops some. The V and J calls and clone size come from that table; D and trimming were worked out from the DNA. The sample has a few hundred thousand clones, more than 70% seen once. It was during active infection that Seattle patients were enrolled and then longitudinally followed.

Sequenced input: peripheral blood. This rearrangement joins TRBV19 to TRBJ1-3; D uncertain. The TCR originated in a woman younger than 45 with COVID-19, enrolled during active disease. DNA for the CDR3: TGTGCCAGTAGTATAGATCTTATGTCTGAGGGTCCTGGAAACACCATATATTTT. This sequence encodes CASSIDLMSEGPGNTIYF.